This T cell receptor (beta chain) derives from a study of human T cells and chemical hapten exposure. Noted time point: pre-sensitization, week 0. Treatment meaning: therapeutic diphenylcyclopropenone sensitization with weekly scalp DPC. Comment on this clonotype: Antigen: not known.

In the authors' methods: Individual samples carried between 23,224 and 690,600 TCRs, with about 88,000 as the median. TCRdb used MiXCR to reprocess the RACE reads, holding one entry per CDR3 protein. TCRdb assigned the V and J calls; the authors' analysis was not used. The sample yields more than 300,000 distinct CDR3 sequences, roughly 6% seen once. Study-wide points: Compared to controls, expanded TCRs made significantly more large clusters of similar CDR3s.

The CDR3 runs to 16 residues. V was cut by 3 bases and J by 1 base, with 13 bases left in between. Germline assignment: CDR1 LNHDA and CDR2 SQIVND (reference sequence). Sequenced material: whole blood, taken in connection with sensitization to the hapten diphenylcyclopropenone (DPC). This rearrangement joins TRBV19 to TRBJ2-1; tentatively, D is TRBD1 (5 bases). The receptor was isolated from a woman aged 18-35 years with alopecia areata. Some clones in this sample may be carry-over from other donors' samples. This chain's CDR3 is CASSMLGRVSYNEQFF. The CDR3, as DNA: TGTGCCAGTAGTATGTTGGGCAGGGTGTCCTACAATGAGCAGTTCTTC.